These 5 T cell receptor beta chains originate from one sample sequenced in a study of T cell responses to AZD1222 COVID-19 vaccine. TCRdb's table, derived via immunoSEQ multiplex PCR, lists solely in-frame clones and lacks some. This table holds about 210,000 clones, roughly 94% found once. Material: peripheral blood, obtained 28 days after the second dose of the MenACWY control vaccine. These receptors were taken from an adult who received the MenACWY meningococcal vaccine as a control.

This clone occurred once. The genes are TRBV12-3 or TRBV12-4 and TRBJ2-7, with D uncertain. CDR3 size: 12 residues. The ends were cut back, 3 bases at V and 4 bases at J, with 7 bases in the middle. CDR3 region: CASSFAEYEQYF. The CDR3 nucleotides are TGTGCCAGCAGTTTCGCGGAGTACGAGCAGTACTTC.

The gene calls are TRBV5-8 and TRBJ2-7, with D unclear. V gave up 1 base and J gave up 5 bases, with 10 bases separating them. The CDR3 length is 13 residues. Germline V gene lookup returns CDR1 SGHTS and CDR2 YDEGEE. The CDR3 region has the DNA TGTGCCAGCAGCTTGACAGTACCACACGAGCAGTACTTC. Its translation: CASSLTVPHEQYF.

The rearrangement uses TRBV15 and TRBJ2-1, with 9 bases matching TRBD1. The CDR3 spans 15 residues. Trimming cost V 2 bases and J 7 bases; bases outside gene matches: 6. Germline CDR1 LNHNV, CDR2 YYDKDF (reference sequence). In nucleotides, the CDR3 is TGTGCCACCAGCAGAAGTCGGACAGGGGCGAATGAGCAGTTCTTC. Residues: CATSRSRTGANEQFF.

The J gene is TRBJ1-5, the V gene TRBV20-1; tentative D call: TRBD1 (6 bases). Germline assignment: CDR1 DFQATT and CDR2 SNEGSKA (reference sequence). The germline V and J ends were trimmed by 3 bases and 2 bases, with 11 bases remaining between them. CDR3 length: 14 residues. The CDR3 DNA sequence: TGCAGTGCTAGTGGGGGCCGGGGCAATCAGCCCCAGCATTTT. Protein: CSASGGRGNQPQHF.

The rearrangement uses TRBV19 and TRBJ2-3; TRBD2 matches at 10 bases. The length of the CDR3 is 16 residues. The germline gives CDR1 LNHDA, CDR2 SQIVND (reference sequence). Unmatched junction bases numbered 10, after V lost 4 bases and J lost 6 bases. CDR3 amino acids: CASSTGTSVIMDTQYF. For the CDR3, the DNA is TGTGCCAGTAGTACCGGGACTAGCGTAATTATGGATACGCAGTATTTT.